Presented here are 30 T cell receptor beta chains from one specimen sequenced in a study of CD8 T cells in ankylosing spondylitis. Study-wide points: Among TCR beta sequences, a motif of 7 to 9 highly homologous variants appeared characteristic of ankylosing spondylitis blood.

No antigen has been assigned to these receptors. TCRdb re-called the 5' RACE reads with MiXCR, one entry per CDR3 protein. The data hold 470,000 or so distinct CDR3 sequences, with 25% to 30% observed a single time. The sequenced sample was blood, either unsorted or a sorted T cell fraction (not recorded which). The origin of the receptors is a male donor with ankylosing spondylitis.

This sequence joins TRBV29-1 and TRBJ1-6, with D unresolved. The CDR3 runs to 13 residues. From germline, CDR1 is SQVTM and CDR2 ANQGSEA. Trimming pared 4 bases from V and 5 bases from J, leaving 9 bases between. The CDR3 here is CSVGEQDNSPLHF. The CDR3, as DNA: TGCAGCGTTGGCGAACAAGATAATTCACCCCTCCACTTT.

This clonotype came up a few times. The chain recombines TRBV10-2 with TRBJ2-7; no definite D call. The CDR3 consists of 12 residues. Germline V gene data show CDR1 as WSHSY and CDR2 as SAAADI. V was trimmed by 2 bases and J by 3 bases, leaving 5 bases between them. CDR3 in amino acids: CASSEEDYEQYV. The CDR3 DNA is TGCGCCAGCAGTGAGGAGGACTACGAGCAGTACGTC.

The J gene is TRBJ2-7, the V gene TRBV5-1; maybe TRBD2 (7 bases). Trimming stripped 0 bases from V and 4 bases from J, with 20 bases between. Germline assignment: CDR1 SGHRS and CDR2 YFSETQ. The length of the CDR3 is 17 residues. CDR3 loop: CASSLGTGGRDQYEQYV. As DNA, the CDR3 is TGCGCCAGCAGCTTGGGCACGGGGGGCAGGGACCAATACGAGCAGTACGTC.

CDR3 bases: TGTGCCAGCAGTTTGTTCGGAGGGCCCGCGCGTAGTAGTGGCTACACCTTC. Encoded protein: CASSLFGGPARSSGYTF. The chain uses TRBV12-3 or TRBV12-4 and TRBJ1-2; D call uncertain. The CDR3 extends over 17 amino acids. Trimming pared 3 bases from V and 7 bases from J, leaving 24 bases between.

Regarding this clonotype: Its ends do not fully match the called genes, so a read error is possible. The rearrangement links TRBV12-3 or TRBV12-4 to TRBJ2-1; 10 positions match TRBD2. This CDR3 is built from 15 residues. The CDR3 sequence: CASSLVLAGANELFF. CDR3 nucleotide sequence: TGTGCCAGCAGTTTAGTTCTAGCGGGAGCTAATGAGCTGTTCTTC.

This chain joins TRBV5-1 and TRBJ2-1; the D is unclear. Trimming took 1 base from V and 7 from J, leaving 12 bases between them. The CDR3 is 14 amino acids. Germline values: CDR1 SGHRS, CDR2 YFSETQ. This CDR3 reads CASSLFAEENEQFF. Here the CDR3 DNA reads TGCGCCAGCAGCTTGTTTGCCGAGGAGAATGAGCAGTTCTTC.

The CDR3 loop is CASTPGSNQPQHF. The CDR3 coding sequence is TGTGCCAGCACCCCAGGGAGCAATCAGCCCCAGCATTTT. The chain links TRBV6-6 to TRBJ1-5; D is possibly TRBD1 (5 bases). V lost 7 bases, J lost 1 base, and 8 bases lay in between. Germline loops: CDR1 MNHNY, CDR2 SVGAGI (reference sequence). This CDR3 region has 13 residues.

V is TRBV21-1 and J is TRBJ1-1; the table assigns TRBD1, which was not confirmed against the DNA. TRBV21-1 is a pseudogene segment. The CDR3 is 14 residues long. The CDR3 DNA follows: TGTGCCAGCAGCAACCCGCCAGGGGACACTGAAGCTTTCTTT. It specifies CASSNPPGDTEAFF.

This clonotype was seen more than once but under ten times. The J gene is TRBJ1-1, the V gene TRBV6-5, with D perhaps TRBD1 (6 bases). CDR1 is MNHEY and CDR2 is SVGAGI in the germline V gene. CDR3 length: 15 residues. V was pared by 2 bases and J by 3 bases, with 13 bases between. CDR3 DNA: TGTGCCAGCAGTTACCCCGCAGGGGATCACACTGAAGCTTTCTTT. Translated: CASSYPAGDHTEAFF.

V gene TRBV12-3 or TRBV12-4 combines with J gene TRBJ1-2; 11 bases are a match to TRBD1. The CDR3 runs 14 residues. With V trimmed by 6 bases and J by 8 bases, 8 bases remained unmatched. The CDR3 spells CASRRTGGAFGYTF. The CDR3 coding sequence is TGTGCCAGCAGGCGGACAGGGGGCGCGTTCGGCTACACCTTC.

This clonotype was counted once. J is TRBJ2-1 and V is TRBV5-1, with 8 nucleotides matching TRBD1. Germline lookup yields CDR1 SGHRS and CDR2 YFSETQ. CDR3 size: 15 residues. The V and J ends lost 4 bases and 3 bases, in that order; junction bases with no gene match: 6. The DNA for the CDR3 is TGCGCCAGCAGCATACAGGGGGGCCGCTACAATGAGCAGTTCTTC. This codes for CASSIQGGRYNEQFF.

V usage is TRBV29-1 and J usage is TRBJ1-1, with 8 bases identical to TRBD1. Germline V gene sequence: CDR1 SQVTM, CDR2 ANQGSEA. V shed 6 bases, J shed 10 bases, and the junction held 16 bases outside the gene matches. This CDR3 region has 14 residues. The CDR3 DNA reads TGCAGCGTGATTGGGACAGGATTGGATGGGCGAGCTTTCTTT. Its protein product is CSVIGTGLDGRAFF.

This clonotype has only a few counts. CDR3 coding DNA: TGCAGTGCTAGGTCTGGAGTAGCGGGGAACAATGAGCAGTTCTTC. Its translation: CSARSGVAGNNEQFF. The rearrangement uses TRBV20-1 and TRBJ2-1, with 8 bases fitting TRBD2. From germline, CDR1 is DFQATT and CDR2 SNEGSKA (reference sequence). The CDR3 spans 15 residues. V dropped 3 bases and J dropped 5; count of bases not matched to a gene: 9.

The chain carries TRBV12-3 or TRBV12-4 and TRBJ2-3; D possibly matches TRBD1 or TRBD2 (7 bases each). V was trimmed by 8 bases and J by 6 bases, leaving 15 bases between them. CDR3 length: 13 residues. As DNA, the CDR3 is TGTGCCAGCGGCCGACAGGGAGGGGATACGCAGTATTTT. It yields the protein CASGRQGGDTQYF.

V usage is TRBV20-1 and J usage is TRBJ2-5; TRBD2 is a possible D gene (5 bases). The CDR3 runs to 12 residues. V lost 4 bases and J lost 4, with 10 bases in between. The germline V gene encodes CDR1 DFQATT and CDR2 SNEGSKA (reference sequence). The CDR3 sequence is CSATRRGETQYF. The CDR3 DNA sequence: TGCAGTGCTACACGCCGGGGAGAGACCCAGTACTTC.

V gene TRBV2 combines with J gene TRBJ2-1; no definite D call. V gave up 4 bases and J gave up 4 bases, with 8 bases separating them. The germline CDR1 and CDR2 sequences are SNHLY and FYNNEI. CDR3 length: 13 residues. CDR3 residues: CASSGEAYNEQFF. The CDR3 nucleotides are TGTGCCAGCAGTGGTGAAGCGTACAATGAGCAGTTCTTC.

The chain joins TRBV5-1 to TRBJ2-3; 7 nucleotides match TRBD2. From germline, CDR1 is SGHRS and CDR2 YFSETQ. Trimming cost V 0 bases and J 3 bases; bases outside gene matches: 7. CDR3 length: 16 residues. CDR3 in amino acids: CASSLGTSTLTDTQYF. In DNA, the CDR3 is TGCGCCAGCAGCTTGGGGACTAGTACCCTAACAGATACGCAGTATTTT.

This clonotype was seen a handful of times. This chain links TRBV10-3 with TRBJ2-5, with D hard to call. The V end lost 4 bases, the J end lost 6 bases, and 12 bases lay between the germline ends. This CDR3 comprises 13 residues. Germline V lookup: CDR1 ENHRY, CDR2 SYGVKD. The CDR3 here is CAISGAERQTQYF. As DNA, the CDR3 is TGTGCCATCAGTGGGGCGGAACGGCAGACCCAGTACTTC.

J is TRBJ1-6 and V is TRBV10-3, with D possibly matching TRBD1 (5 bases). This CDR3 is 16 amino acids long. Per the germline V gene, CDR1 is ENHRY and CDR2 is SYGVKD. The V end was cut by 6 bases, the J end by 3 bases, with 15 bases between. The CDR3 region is CAISGDRINYNSPLHF. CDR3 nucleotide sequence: TGTGCCATCAGCGGCGACAGAATTAACTATAATTCACCCCTCCACTTT.

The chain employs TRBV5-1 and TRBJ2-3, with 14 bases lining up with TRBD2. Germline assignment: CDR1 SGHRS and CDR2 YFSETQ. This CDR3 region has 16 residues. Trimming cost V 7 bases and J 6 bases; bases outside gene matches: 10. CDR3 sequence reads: CASRLGTSGSMDTQYF. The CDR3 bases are TGCGCCAGCCGCCTAGGGACTAGCGGGAGTATGGATACGCAGTATTTT.

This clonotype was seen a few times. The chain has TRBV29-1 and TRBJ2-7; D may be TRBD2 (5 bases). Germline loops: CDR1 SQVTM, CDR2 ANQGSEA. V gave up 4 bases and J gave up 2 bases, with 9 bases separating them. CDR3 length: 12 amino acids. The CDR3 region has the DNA TGCAGCGTTGTTTCACTAGCCTACGAGCAGTACTTC. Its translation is CSVVSLAYEQYF.

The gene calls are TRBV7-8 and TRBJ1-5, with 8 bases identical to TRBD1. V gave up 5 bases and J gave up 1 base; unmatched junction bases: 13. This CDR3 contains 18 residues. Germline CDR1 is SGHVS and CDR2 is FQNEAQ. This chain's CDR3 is CASSLRTGRIVSNQPQHF. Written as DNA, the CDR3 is TGTGCCAGCAGCCTCCGGACAGGGCGTATAGTCAGCAATCAGCCCCAGCATTTT.

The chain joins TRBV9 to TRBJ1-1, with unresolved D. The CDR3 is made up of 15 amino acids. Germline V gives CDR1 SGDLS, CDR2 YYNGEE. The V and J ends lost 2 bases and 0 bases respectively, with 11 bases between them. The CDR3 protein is CASSVVGRVNTEAFF. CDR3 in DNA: TGTGCCAGCAGCGTTGTTGGCCGCGTGAACACTGAAGCTTTCTTT. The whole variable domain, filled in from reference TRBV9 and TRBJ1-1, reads DSGVTQTPKHLITATGQRVTLRCSPRSGDLSVYWYQQSLDQGLQFLIQYYNGEERAKGNILERFSAQQFPDLHSELNLSSLELGDSALYFCASSVVGRVNTEAFFGQGTRLTVV.

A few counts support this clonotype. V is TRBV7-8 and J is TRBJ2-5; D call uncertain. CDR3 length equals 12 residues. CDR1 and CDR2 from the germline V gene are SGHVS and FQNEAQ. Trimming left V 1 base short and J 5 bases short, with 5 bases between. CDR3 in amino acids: CASSLGFETQYF. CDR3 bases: TGTGCCAGCAGCTTAGGTTTTGAGACCCAGTACTTC.

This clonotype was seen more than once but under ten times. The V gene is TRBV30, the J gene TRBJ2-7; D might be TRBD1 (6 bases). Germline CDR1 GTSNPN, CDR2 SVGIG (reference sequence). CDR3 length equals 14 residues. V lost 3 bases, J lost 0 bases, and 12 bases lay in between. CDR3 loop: CAWRLRGSSYEQYF. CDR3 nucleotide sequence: TGTGCCTGGAGACTTAGGGGGAGCTCCTACGAGCAGTACTTC.

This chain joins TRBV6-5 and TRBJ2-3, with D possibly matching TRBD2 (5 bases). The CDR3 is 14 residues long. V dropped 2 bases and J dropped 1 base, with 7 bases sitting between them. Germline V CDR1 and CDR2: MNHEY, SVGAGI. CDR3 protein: CASSYLAGTDTQYF. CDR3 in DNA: TGTGCCAGCAGTTACCTAGCAGGCACAGATACGCAGTATTTT.

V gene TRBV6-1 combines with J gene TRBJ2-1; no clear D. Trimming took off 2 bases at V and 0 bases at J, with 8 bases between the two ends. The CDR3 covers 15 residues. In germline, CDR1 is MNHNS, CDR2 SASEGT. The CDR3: CASSEYGPSYNEQFF. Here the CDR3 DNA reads TGTGCCAGCAGTGAATATGGGCCCTCCTACAATGAGCAGTTCTTC.

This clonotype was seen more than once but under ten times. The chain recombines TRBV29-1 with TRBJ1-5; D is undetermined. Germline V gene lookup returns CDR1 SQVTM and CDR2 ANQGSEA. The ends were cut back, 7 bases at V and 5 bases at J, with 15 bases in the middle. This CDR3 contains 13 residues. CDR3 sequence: CSAVIALDQPQHF. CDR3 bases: TGCAGCGCCGTGATCGCTCTCGATCAGCCCCAGCATTTT.

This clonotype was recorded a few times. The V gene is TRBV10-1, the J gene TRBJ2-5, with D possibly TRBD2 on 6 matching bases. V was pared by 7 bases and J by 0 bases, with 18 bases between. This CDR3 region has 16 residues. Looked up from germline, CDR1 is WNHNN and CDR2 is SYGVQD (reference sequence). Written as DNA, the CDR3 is TGCGCCAGCAATAGTGACGGGCTAGCGTACCAAGAGACCCAGTACTTC. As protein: CASNSDGLAYQETQYF.

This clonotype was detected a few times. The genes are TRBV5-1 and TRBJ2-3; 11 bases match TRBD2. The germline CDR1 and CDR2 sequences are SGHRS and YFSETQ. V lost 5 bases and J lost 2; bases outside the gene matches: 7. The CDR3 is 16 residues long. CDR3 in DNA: TGCGCCAGCAGTTCGGGACTAGCGGACTACACAGATACGCAGTATTTT. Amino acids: CASSSGLADYTDTQYF.